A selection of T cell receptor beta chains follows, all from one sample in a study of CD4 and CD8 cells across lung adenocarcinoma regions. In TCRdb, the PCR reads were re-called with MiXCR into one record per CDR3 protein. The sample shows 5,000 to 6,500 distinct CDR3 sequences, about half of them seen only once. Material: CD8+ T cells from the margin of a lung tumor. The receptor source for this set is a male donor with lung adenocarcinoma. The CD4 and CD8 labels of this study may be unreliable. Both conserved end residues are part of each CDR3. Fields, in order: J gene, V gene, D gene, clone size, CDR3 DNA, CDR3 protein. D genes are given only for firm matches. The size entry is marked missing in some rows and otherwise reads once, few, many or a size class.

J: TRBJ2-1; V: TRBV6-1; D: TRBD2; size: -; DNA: TGTGCCAGCAGCATGACTAGCGGGAGAAATGAGCAGTTCTTC; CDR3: CASSMTSGRNEQFF
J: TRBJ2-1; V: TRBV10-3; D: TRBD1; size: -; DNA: TGTGCCATCAGTACAGGGGGCCGCAATGAGCAGTTCTTC; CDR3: CAISTGGRNEQFF
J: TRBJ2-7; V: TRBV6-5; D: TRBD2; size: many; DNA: TGTGCCAGCACAAGCTCGCTAGCGGGAGACAATGAGCAGTACTTC; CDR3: CASTSSLAGDNEQYF
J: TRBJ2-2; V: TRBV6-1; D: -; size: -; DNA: TGTGCCAGCAGTGAACAGGACACCGGGGAGCTGTTTTTT; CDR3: CASSEQDTGELFF
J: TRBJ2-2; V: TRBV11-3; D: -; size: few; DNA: TGTGCCAGCAGCCCCCATCTCGGGGAGCTGTTTTTT; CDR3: CASSPHLGELFF
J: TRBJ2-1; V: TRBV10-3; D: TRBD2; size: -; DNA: TGTGCCATCAGTGGGGGTGGCGGGGGAACCTACGAGCAGTTCTTC; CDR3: CAISGGGGGTYEQFF
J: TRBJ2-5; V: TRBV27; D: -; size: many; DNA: TGTGCCAGCAGTTTTGATCGGAGACAAGAGACCCAGTACTTC; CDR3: CASSFDRRQETQYF
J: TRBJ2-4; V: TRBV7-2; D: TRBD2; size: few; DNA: TGTGCCAGCAGCTTAGGCGGGGGGAACAACATTCAGTACTTC; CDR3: CASSLGGGNNIQYF
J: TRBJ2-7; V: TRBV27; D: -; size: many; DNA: TGTGCCAGCAGGGAGACTAGTTGGGGCTCCTACGAGCAGTACTTC; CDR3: CASRETSWGSYEQYF
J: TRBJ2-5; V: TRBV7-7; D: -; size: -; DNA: TGTGCTAGCAGCTTAGGGGGGGGCTTAGAGACCCAGTACTTC; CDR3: CASSLGGGLETQYF
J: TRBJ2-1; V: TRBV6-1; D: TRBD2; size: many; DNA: TGTGCCAGCAGAGGAGGGACTAGCGAGCAGTTCTTC; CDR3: CASRGGTSEQFF
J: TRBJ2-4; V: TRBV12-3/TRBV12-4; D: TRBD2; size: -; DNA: TGTGCCAGCAATAACGCTGGACTAGCGGAAAAGATCCAGTACTTC; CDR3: CASNNAGLAEKIQYF
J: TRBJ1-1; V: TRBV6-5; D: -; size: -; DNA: -; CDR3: CASSSSDRGTEAFF
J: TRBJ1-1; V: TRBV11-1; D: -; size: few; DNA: TGTGCCAGCACCCAGAGACAGGAAGCTTTCTTT; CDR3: CASTQRQEAFF
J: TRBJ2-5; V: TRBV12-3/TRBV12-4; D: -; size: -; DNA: TGTGCGGGCTTAGGGGGGTGGGACACAGATACCCAGTACTTC; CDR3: CAGLGGWDTDTQYF
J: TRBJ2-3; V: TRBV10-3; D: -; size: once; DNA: TGTGCGGGGACCGGGGGCCCTGACCAAGATACCCAGTATTTT; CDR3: CAGTGGPDQDTQYF
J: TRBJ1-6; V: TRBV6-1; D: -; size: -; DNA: TGTGCCAGCAGTGAAGCGTGGGCTTCTAATTCACCCCTCCACTTT; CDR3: CASSEAWASNSPLHF
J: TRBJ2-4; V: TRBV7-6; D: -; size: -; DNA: TGTGCCAGCAGCTTACCTCGGGGAGCCAAAAACACGCAGTATTTC; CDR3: CASSLPRGAKNTQYF
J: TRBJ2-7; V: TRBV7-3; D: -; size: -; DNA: TGTGCCAGCAGCTTAAGTAGGGTACAGAACAATGAGCAGTACTTC; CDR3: CASSLSRVQNNEQYF
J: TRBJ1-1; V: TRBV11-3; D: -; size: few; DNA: TGTGCCAGCAGCTTAGGAGGGGAGTTAGGCACTGAAGCTTTCTTT; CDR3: CASSLGGELGTEAFF
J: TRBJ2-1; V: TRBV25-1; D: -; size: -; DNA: TGTGCCAGCAGTGACGGAACTATTTTTACCTACAATGAGCAGTTCTTC; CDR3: CASSDGTIFTYNEQFF
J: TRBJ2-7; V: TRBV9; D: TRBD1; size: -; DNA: TGTGCCAGCAGCGTAGGAGAGGGGGCTATTTACGAGCAGTACTTC; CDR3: CASSVGEGAIYEQYF
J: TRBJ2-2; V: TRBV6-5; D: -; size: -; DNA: TGTGCCAGCAGTTACTCTGAGGCGGCCGGGGAGCTGTTTTTT; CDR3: CASSYSEAAGELFF
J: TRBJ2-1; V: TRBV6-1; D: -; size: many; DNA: TGTGCCAGCAGAGACGGCTACAATGAGCAGTTCTTC; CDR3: CASRDGYNEQFF
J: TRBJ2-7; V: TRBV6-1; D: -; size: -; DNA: TGTGCCAGCAGTGACGGACCCTACGAGCAGTACTTC; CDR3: CASSDGPYEQYF
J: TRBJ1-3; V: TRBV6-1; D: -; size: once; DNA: TGTGCCAGCAGTGATGTGGGGGGTGGAAACACCATATATTTT; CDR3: CASSDVGGGNTIYF
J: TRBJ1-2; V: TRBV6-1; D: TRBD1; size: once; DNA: TGTCCCAGCAGAACAGGGGGTGGCTACACCTTC; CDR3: CPSRTGGGYTF
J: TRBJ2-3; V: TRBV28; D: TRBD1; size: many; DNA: TGTGCCAGCCTCAAACAGGGGGCCGAACCCCCAGATACGCAGTATTTT; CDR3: CASLKQGAEPPDTQYF
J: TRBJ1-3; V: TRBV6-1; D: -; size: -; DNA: TGTGCCAGCAGTGAATCCCCTCTAACGGATAGAGACACCATATATTTT; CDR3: CASSESPLTDRDTIYF
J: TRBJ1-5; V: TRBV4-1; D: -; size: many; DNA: TGCGCCAGCAGCCAATTAGGGACCTCTTCTGATCAGCCCCAGCATTTT; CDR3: CASSQLGTSSDQPQHF
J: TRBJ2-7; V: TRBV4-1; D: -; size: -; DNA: TGCGCCAGCAGCCATAGGGCCGGGACCCAGACGCCCTACGAGCAGTACTTC; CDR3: CASSHRAGTQTPYEQYF
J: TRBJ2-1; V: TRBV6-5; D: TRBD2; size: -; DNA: TGTGCCAGCAGTTCGGGTAGCGGGAGGGAAAGCTCCTACAATGAGCAGTTCTTC; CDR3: CASSSGSGRESSYNEQFF
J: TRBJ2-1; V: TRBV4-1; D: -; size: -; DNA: TGCGCCAGCAGCCAAGGTGTGTCCCAGTTCTTC; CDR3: CASSQGVSQFF
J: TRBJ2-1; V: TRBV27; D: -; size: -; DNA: TGTGCCAGCAGTTTTGGGCAGATCAATGAGCAGTTCTTC; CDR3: CASSFGQINEQFF
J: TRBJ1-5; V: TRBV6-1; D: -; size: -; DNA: TGTGCCAGCATGGTCAAGGAGCATCAGCCCCAGCATTTT; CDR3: CASMVKEHQPQHF
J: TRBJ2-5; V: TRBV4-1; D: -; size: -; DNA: TGCGCCAGCAGCCCGTCGGGGGTAGCCCTCCAAGAGACCCAGTACTTC; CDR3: CASSPSGVALQETQYF